This record concerns one TCR beta chain sequence. Its antigen is as yet unknown. The CDR3 covers 21 residues. V lost 3 bases to trimming and J lost 0 bases; unmatched junction nucleotides: 17. From germline, CDR1 is MGHRA and CDR2 YSYEKL. The data stem from a study of CD8 T cells in ankylosing spondylitis. Findings and caveats of the study: A TCR beta motif made of fewer than ten highly homologous variants seemed typical of ankylosing spondylitis blood. Reportedly, significant enrichment of disease-linked clones occurred in matched ankylosing spondylitis synovial fluid.

TCRdb reanalysed the 5' RACE reads using MiXCR and keeps one entry per CDR3 protein. The sample shows about 340,000 distinct CDR3 sequences, around 8% of them seen only once. V gene TRBV4-1 combines with J gene TRBJ2-1, with 10 bases that match TRBD2. Material for sequencing was blood, either unsorted or a sorted T cell fraction (not recorded which). This receptor was obtained from a male donor with ankylosing spondylitis. CDR3 in DNA: TGCGCCAGCAGCCAGACCCTGGGGACTAGCGTCATATCGAGCTCCTACAATGAGCAGTTCTTC. This gives the protein CASSQTLGTSVISSSYNEQFF.